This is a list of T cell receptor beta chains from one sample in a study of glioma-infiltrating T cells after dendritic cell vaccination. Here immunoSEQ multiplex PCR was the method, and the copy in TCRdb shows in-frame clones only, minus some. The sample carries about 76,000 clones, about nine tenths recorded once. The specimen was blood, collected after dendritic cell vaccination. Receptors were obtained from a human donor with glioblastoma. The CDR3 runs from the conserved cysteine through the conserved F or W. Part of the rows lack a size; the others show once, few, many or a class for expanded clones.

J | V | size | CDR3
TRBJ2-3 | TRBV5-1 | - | CASSLGGRDTQYF
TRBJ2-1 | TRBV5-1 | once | CASSLSGTNNEQFF
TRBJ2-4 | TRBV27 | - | CASSFLTSGNIQYF
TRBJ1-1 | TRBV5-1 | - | CASSLLRQVGLNTEAFF
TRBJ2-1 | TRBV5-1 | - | CASSRTSPLSYNEQFF
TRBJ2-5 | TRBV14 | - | CASSPPGRETQYF
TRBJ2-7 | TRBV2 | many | CASVRTSLGEQYF
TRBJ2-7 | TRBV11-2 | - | CASSPGTAPNEQYF
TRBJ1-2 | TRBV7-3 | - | CASSLSSVSYGYTF
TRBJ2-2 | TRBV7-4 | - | CASSLVPSGGDIHTGELFF
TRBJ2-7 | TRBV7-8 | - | CASSSPDRSYEQYF
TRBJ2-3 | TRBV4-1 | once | CASSQVGSSTDTQYF
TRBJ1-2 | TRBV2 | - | CASSGQGLDYGYTF
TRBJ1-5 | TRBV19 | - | CASTSPPGMEPQHF